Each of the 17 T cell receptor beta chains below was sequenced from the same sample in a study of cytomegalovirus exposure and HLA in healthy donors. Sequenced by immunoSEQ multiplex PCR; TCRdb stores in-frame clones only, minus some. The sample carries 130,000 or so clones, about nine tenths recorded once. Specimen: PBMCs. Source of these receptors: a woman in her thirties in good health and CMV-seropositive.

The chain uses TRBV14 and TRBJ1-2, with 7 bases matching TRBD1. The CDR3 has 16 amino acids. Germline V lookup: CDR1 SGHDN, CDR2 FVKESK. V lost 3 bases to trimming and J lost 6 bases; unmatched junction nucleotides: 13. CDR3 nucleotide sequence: TGTGCCAGCAGCCATCGGGGGCGACAGGGCTTTGATGGCTACACCTTC. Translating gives CASSHRGRQGFDGYTF. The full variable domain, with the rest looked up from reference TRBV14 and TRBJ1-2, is EAGVTQFPSHSVIEKGQTVTLRCDPISGHDNLYWYRRVMGKEIKFLLHFVKESKQDESGMPNNRFLAERTGGTYSTLKVQPAELEDSGVYFCASSHRGRQGFDGYTFGSGTRLTVV.

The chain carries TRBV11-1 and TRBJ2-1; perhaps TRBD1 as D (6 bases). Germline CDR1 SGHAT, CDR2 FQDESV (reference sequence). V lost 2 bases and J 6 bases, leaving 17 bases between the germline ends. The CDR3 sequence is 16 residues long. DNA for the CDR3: TGTGCCAGCAGCTTAATAAGGGGGAGCTCGTCCAATGAGCAGTTCTTC. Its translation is CASSLIRGSSSNEQFF.

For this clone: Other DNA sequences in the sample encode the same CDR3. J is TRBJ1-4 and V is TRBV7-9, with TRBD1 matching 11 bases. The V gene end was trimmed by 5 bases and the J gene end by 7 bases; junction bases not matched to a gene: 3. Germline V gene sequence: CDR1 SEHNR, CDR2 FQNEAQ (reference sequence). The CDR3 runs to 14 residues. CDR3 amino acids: CASSLGTGGEKLFF. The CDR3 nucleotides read TGTGCCAGCAGCCTTGGGACAGGGGGTGAAAAACTGTTTTTT.

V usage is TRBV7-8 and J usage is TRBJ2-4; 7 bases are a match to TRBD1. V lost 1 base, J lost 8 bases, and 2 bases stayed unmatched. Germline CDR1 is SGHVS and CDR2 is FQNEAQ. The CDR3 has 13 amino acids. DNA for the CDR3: TGTGCCAGCAGCTTAGACAGGGGTGACATTCAGTACTTC. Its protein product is CASSLDRGDIQYF.

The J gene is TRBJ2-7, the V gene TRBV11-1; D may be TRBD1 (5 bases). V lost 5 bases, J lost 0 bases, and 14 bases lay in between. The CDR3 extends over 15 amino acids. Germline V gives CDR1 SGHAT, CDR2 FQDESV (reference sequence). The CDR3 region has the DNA TGTGCCAGCAGCCCAGGACACCTGAGCTCCTACGAGCAGTACTTC. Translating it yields CASSPGHLSSYEQYF.

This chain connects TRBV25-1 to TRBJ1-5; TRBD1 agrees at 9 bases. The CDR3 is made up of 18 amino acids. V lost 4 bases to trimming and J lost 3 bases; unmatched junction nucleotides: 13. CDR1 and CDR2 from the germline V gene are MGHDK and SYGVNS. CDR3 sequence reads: CASSGAPGTGRHNQPQHF. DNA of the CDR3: TGTGCCAGCAGTGGGGCGCCCGGGACAGGGCGACACAATCAGCCCCAGCATTTT.

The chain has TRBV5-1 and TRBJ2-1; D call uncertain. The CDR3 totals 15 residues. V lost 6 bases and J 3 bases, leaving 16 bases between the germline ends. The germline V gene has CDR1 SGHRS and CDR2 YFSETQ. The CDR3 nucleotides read TGCGCCAGCAAGCTTGATCCTGCGAGCTACAATGAGCAGTTCTTC. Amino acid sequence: CASKLDPASYNEQFF.

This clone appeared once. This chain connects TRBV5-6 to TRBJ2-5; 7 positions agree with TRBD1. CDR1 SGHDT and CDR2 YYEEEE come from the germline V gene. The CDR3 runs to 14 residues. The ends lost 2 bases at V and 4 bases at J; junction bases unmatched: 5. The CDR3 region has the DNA TGTGCCAGCAGCTTTGGAAGGGGGCGAGAGACCCAGTACTTC. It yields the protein CASSFGRGRETQYF.

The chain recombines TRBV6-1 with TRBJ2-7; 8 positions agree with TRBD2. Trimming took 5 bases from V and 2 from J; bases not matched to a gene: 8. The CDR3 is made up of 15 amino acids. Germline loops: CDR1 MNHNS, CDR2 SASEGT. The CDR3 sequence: CASSLGLAAPYEQYF. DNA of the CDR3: TGTGCCAGCAGTCTTGGACTAGCAGCACCCTACGAGCAGTACTTC.

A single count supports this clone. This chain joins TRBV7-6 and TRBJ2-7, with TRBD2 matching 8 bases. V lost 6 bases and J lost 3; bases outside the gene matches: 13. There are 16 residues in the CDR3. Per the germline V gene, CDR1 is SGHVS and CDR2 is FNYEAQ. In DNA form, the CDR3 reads TGTGCCAGCAGTCCAGACCCAAGCGGGGGCCACTACGAGCAGTACTTC. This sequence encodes CASSPDPSGGHYEQYF.

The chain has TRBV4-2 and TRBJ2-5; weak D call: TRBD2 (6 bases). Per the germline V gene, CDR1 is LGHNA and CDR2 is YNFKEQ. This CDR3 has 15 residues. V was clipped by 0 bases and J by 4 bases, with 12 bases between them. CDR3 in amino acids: CASSQEGGDAETQYF. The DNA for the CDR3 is TGTGCCAGCAGCCAAGAAGGAGGGGACGCAGAGACCCAGTACTTC.

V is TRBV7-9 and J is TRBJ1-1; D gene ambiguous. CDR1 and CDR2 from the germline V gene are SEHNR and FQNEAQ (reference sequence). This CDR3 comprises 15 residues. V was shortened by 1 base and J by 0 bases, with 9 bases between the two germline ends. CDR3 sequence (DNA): TGTGCCAGCAGCTTAGGATTACTTTTGAACACTGAAGCTTTCTTT. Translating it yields CASSLGLLLNTEAFF.

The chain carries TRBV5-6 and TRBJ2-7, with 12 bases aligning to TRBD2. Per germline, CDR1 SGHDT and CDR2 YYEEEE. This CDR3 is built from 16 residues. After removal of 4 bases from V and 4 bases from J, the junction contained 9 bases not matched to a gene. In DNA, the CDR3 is TGTGCCAGCAGCCCCGGGCGGACTAGCGGGACTTACGAGCAGTACTTC. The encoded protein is CASSPGRTSGTYEQYF.

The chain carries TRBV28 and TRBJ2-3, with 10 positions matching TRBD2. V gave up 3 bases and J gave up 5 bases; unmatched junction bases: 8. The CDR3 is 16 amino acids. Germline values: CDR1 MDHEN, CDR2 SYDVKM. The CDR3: CASSLGGLAGVDTQYF. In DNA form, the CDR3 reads TGTGCCAGCAGTTTGGGCGGGCTAGCGGGAGTAGATACGCAGTATTTT.

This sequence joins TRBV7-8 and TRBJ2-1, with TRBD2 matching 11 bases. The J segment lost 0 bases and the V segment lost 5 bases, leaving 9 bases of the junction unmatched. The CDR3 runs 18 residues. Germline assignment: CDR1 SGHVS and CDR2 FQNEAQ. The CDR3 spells CASSRITSGSFSYNEQFF. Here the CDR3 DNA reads TGTGCCAGCAGCCGTATTACTAGCGGGAGTTTCTCCTACAATGAGCAGTTCTTC.

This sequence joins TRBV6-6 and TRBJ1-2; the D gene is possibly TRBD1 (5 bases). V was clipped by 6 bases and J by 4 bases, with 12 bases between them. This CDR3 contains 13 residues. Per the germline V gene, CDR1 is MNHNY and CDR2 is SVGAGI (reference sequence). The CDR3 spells CASSPREVYGYTF. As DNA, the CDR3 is TGTGCCAGCAGCCCCAGGGAGGTCTATGGCTACACCTTC.

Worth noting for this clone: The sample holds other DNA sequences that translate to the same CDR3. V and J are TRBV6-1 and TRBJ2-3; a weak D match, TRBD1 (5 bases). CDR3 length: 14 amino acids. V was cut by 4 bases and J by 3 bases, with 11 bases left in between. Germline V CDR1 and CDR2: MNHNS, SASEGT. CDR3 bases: TGTGCCAGCAGTGTAGGGCAGGGAACAGATACGCAGTATTTT. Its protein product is CASSVGQGTDTQYF.